What follows are 30 T cell receptor beta chains derived from one specimen sequenced in a study of read filtering for tumor transcriptome and immune sequencing. The library was built from roughly 400 ng RNA with molecular barcoded adaptors for alpha/delta and beta/gamma chains. TCRdb reanalysed the reads using MiXCR and keeps one entry per CDR3 protein. The sample records tens of thousands of distinct CDR3 sequences, roughly a fifth being singletons. The sequencing input was a population of CD138-negative cells sorted from bone marrow. The source of these receptors is a donor at least 40 years old with multiple myeloma.

This clonotype has only one observation. The chain has TRBV7-2 and TRBJ1-5; TRBD1 matches 7 bases. V was pared by 6 bases and J by 2 bases, with 7 bases of the junction left unmatched. CDR3 length: 15 amino acids. CDR1 and CDR2 from the germline V gene are SGHTA and FQGNSA. CDR3 loop: CASRLQGFGNQPQHF. CDR3 in DNA: TGTGCCAGCAGACTACAGGGGTTTGGCAATCAGCCCCAGCATTTT. The variable domain in full, with the rest retrieved from reference TRBV7-2 and TRBJ1-5, is GAGVSQSPSNKVTEKGKDVELRCDPISGHTALYWYRQSLGQGLEFLIYFQGNSAPDKSGLPSDRFSAERTGGSVSTLTIQRTQQEDSAVYLCASRLQGFGNQPQHFGDGTRLSIL.

This clonotype occurred many times. The CDR3 protein is CATSHLDGELFF. The CDR3 DNA sequence: TGTGCCACCTCCCACCTAGACGGGGAGCTGTTTTTT. The gene calls are TRBV24-1 and TRBJ2-2; D uncertain. V was clipped by 9 bases and J by 7 bases, with 11 bases between them. Germline loops: CDR1 KGHDR, CDR2 SFDVKD. The CDR3 contains 12 residues.

This clonotype was counted at least ten times. This rearrangement joins TRBV20-1 to TRBJ2-1; 7 nucleotides line up with TRBD2. The germline V gene has CDR1 DFQATT and CDR2 SNEGSKA (reference sequence). V lost 3 bases, J lost 2 bases, and 7 bases stayed unmatched. CDR3 length equals 15 residues. The CDR3 here is CSARGAGSAYNEQFF. The CDR3 DNA reads as TGCAGTGCTAGGGGAGCGGGGTCGGCCTACAATGAGCAGTTCTTC.

This clonotype was found many times. The chain carries TRBV6-2 or TRBV6-3 and TRBJ1-1; possible D gene TRBD1, 5 bases. The V and J ends lost 6 bases and 6 bases respectively, with 11 bases between them. Per germline, CDR1 MNHEY and CDR2 SVGEGT. This CDR3 comprises 12 residues. The CDR3 spells CASSGRGPEAFF. The CDR3 nucleotides read TGTGCCAGCAGCGGCCGGGGCCCTGAAGCTTTCTTT.

Details on this clonotype: This is likely a read error, given that the CDR3 carries no conserved phenylalanine or tryptophan at its end. The chain uses TRBV20-1 and TRBJ2-7, with TRBD1 matching 7 bases. This CDR3 is 15 amino acids long. The junction had 12 bases not matched to a gene; V was cut back by 1 base and J by 6 bases. The germline gives CDR1 DFQATT, CDR2 SNEGSKA (reference sequence). This chain's CDR3 is CSARVPGTVTREQYL. The DNA for the CDR3 is TGCAGTGCTAGAGTACCCGGGACAGTGACGCGCGAGCAGTACCTC.

This clonotype showed up many times. The genes are TRBV11-3 and TRBJ2-5; TRBD1 matches at 7 bases. Unmatched junction bases numbered 7, after V lost 5 bases and J lost 1 base. The CDR3 sequence is 15 residues long. Germline CDR1 and CDR2: SGHNT and YENEEA. The CDR3 DNA reads as TGTGCCAGCAGCACCTACGACAGGGCCCAAGAGACCCAGTACTTC. Translation gives CASSTYDRAQETQYF.

This clonotype was picked up many times. The J gene is TRBJ2-5, the V gene TRBV6-2 or TRBV6-3, with D hard to call. Germline CDR1 and CDR2: MNHEY and SVGEGT. This CDR3 is 16 amino acids long. The V end was cut by 4 bases, the J end by 2 bases, with 17 bases between. The CDR3 bases are TGTGCCAGCAGTTTGGAAGGGCCCGCTCGGCAAGAGACCCAGTACTTC. This encodes CASSLEGPARQETQYF.

This clonotype appeared many times. V and J are TRBV7-9 and TRBJ2-1; D uncertain. The CDR3 extends over 18 amino acids. Trimming removed 5 bases from V and 0 bases from J, with 20 bases in between. Germline values: CDR1 SEHNR, CDR2 FQNEAQ (reference sequence). CDR3 DNA: TGTGCCAGCAGCCCCCGCGTTGCCTCCTACAGCTCCTACAATGAGCAGTTCTTC. Translation: CASSPRVASYSSYNEQFF.

This clonotype was observed at least ten times. The chain couples TRBV29-1 to TRBJ2-3; TRBD1 matches at 7 bases. There are 13 residues in the CDR3. CDR1 and CDR2 from the germline V gene are SQVTM and ANQGSEA. Trimming at V came to 7 bases and at J to 1 base, leaving 5 bases not matched to a gene. As DNA, the CDR3 is TGCAGCGCCGAAGACAGGGGCACAGATACGCAGTATTTT. Translating it yields CSAEDRGTDTQYF.

As to this clonotype: The CDR3 carries no conserved terminal phenylalanine or tryptophan, so it likely arises from a read error. V and J are TRBV6-2 or TRBV6-3 and TRBJ2-2; D might be TRBD1 (6 bases). Germline CDR1 reads MNHEY; CDR2 reads SVGEGT. The length of the CDR3 is 14 residues. V gave up 6 bases and J gave up 3 bases, with 11 bases separating them. Here the CDR3 reads CASRGTGYTGELFS. The DNA for the CDR3 is TGTGCCAGCAGAGGTACAGGGTACACCGGGGAGCTGTTTTCT.

Points on this clonotype: It may be a read error: a sequence one base away is much more abundant. This sequence joins TRBV3-1 and TRBJ2-7, with D possibly TRBD1 on 6 matching bases. CDR3 length: 15 amino acids. Deletions cut 5 bases from V and 5 bases from J, with 19 bases between. CDR1 and CDR2 (germline): LGHDT, YNNKEL (reference sequence). The CDR3 sequence: CASSFQQGSGHEQYF. The DNA of the CDR3 is TGTGCCAGCAGCTTCCAACAGGGTTCTGGCCACGAGCAGTACTTC.

The genes are TRBV10-3 and TRBJ2-3; the D gene is possibly TRBD1 (5 bases). This CDR3 is built from 16 residues. Germline CDR1 reads ENHRY; CDR2 reads SYGVKD. V was shortened by 8 bases and J by 0 bases, with 18 bases between the two germline ends. The CDR3 nucleotides read TGTGCCATCGGTAGCCTACAGGTCTCTAGCACAGATACGCAGTATTTT. The encoded protein is CAIGSLQVSSTDTQYF.

This clonotype is medium-sized within its sample. The chain has TRBV28 and TRBJ2-7; 8 bases align to TRBD1. J was trimmed by 4 bases and V by 3 bases; bases with no gene match: 8. Germline V gene sequence: CDR1 MDHEN, CDR2 SYDVKM. CDR3 length: 15 residues. The CDR3, as DNA: TGTGCCAGCAGTTTCCGGGACAGGCCTGGGTACGAGCAGTACTTC. Residues: CASSFRDRPGYEQYF.

This chain connects TRBV4-1 to TRBJ2-1; perhaps TRBD2 as D (6 bases). CDR1 is MGHRA and CDR2 is YSYEKL in the germline V gene. The CDR3 runs 17 residues. With 2 bases removed from V and 8 bases from J, the gap between germline ends came to 22 bases. CDR3 bases: TGCGCCAGCAGCCAAAATTCGGGCGGACTATTGGGACATGAGCAGTTCTTC. Its translation: CASSQNSGGLLGHEQFF.

This clonotype was observed many times. V and J are TRBV5-1 and TRBJ2-7; 11 nucleotides agree with TRBD1. The CDR3 length is 16 residues. Germline-derived CDR1 and CDR2 are SGHRS and YFSETQ. J lost 3 bases, V lost 2 bases, and 7 bases had no gene match. CDR3 DNA: TGCGCCAGCAGCTTCCTCGAGGGACAGGGGGGCTACGAGCAGTACTTC. Its translation is CASSFLEGQGGYEQYF.

In its sample, this clonotype was seen many times. The chain links TRBV7-9 to TRBJ2-1; D gene uncertain. Germline V CDR1 and CDR2: SEHNR, FQNEAQ (reference sequence). The V end was cut by 1 base, the J end by 4 bases, with 5 bases between. CDR3 length equals 13 residues. CDR3 DNA sequence: TGTGCCAGCAGCTTAGGTCTATACAATGAGCAGTTCTTC. Translation: CASSLGLYNEQFF. Drawing the rest from reference TRBV7-9 and TRBJ2-1, the complete variable domain is DTGVSQNPRHKITKRGQNVTFRCDPISEHNRLYWYRQTLGQGPEFLTYFQNEAQLEKSRLLSDRFSAERPKGSFSTLEIQRTEQGDSAMYLCASSLGLYNEQFFGPGTRLTVL.

This sequence joins TRBV12-3 or TRBV12-4 and TRBJ2-1; the match to TRBD2 covers 14 bases. The CDR3 extends over 13 amino acids. After removal of 6 bases from V and 10 bases from J, the junction contained 2 bases not matched to a gene. As DNA, the CDR3 is TGTGCCAGCAGGACTAGCGGGGGGGCGGAGCAGTTCTTC. Translating gives CASRTSGGAEQFF.

As to this clonotype: This may stem from a read error, because a much larger clone lies one nucleotide away. V usage is TRBV29-1 and J usage is TRBJ2-1; 9 bases match TRBD1. Germline V gene sequence: CDR1 SQVTM, CDR2 ANQGSEA. This CDR3 is built from 12 residues. Here the CDR3 reads CSVEDRGTGLLF. The CDR3 DNA reads TGCAGCGTTGAAGATCGAGGGACAGGGTTACTCTTC.

With respect to this clonotype: One end of the junction does not line up with germline, which may come from a read error. The chain joins TRBV6-6 to TRBJ2-1, with a tentative D call TRBD2 (5 bases). CDR1 and CDR2 (germline): MNHNY, SVGAGI (reference sequence). CDR3 length equals 16 residues. The CDR3 spells CASSYNPGIGFDEHFF. CDR3 in DNA: TGTGCCAGCAGTTACAACCCCGGGATAGGGTTCGATGAGCACTTCTTC.

This clonotype has at least ten counts. The rearrangement joins TRBV7-2 to TRBJ2-4, with TRBD2 matching over 14 bases. The ends lost 5 bases at V and 5 bases at J; junction bases unmatched: 5. Germline-derived CDR1 and CDR2 are SGHTA and FQGNSA. CDR3 size: 16 residues. CDR3 amino acids: CASSRGLAGVENIQYF. CDR3 in DNA: TGTGCCAGCAGCCGGGGACTAGCGGGAGTGGAAAACATTCAGTACTTC.

The chain has TRBV29-1 and TRBJ2-5; TRBD1 or TRBD2 may be the D gene (5 bases each). Trimming removed 4 bases from V and 7 bases from J, with 13 bases in between. The CDR3 runs 12 residues. Looked up from germline, CDR1 is SQVTM and CDR2 is ANQGSEA. CDR3 DNA sequence: TGCAGCGTTGTCGGGGCAGAGGGGACCCAGTACTTC. Protein sequence: CSVVGAEGTQYF.

This clonotype was detected many times. The DNA of the CDR3 is TGTGCCAGCGGGCGGCTGGGGAACACCGGGGAGCTGTTTTTT. Encoded protein: CASGRLGNTGELFF. J is TRBJ2-2 and V is TRBV6-5; D is ambiguous. The CDR3 totals 14 residues. With 8 bases removed from V and 1 base from J, the gap between germline ends came to 11 bases. Germline V CDR1 and CDR2: MNHEY, SVGAGI.

This clonotype came up many times. The genes are TRBV4-2 and TRBJ2-2; D is unclear. V gave up 0 bases and J gave up 8 bases, with 10 bases separating them. There are 14 residues in the CDR3. Germline V gene sequence: CDR1 LGHNA, CDR2 YNFKEQ. CDR3 coding DNA: TGTGCCAGCAGCCAAGACCCCTCGAGAGGGGAGCTGTTTTTT. Translated, it gives CASSQDPSRGELFF.

This clonotype was counted a few times. A much larger clone lies one base from this, so it may be a read error. This chain uses TRBV5-5 with TRBJ2-6, with D maybe TRBD1 (5 bases). Between the trimmed V and J ends, which lost 3 bases and 0 bases, there was a span of 13 bases. The germline gives CDR1 SGHKS, CDR2 YYEKEE (reference sequence). The CDR3 is made up of 17 amino acids. CDR3 nucleotide sequence: TGTGCCAGCAGCTCTCAGGGTTCCGGCTCTGGGGCCAACGTCCTGACTTTC. Its translation: CASSSQGSGSGANVLTF.

This clonotype was detected ten times or more. The rearrangement uses TRBV29-1 and TRBJ2-7; D uncertain. Between the trimmed V and J ends, which lost 4 bases and 4 bases, there was a span of 14 bases. Germline V lookup: CDR1 SQVTM, CDR2 ANQGSEA. The CDR3 is 13 amino acids. The CDR3 spells CSVGESGAYEQYF. The DNA of the CDR3 is TGCAGCGTTGGTGAGTCAGGAGCTTACGAGCAGTACTTC.

This chain connects TRBV23-1 to TRBJ2-3, with 8 nucleotides matching TRBD2. TRBV23-1 is known as an ORF, though its function is uncertain. The CDR3 contains 16 residues. After removal of 6 bases from V and 6 bases from J, the junction contained 14 bases not matched to a gene. The CDR3 coding sequence is TGCGCCAGCAGCTCCTCCCTAGCGGGCCTTGTGGATACGCAGTATTTT. This codes for CASSSSLAGLVDTQYF.

The chain links TRBV5-1 to TRBJ2-1; 7 nucleotides agree with TRBD2. V lost 0 bases to trimming and J lost 3 bases; unmatched junction nucleotides: 9. In germline, CDR1 is SGHRS, CDR2 YFSETQ. The CDR3 contains 17 residues. The CDR3 coding sequence is TGCGCCAGCAGCTTGGCCCTTACGGGAGGCAGCTACAATGAGCAGTTCTTC. Residues: CASSLALTGGSYNEQFF. The full variable domain, its missing parts supplied by reference TRBV5-1 and TRBJ2-1, is KAGVTQTPRYLIKTRGQQVTLSCSPISGHRSVSWYQQTPGQGLQFLFEYFSETQRNKGNFPGRFSGRQFSNSRSEMNVSTLELGDSALYLCASSLALTGGSYNEQFFGPGTRLTVL.

Ten or more counts support this clonotype. J is TRBJ2-1 and V is TRBV20-1, with unresolved D. The germline gives CDR1 DFQATT, CDR2 SNEGSKA (reference sequence). This CDR3 spans 14 amino acids. Trimming removed 0 bases at V and 5 bases at J, with 11 bases between. DNA of the CDR3: TGCAGTGCTAGAGACCCCTCCCTAAACAATGAGCAGTTCTTC. Its protein is CSARDPSLNNEQFF.

This clonotype was observed a single time. This could be a read error, since a much larger clone is one nucleotide away. This rearrangement joins TRBV7-9 to TRBJ2-1, with 11 bases fitting TRBD2. CDR1 SEHNR and CDR2 FQNEAQ come from the germline V gene (reference sequence). The CDR3 is 16 amino acids. This chain's CDR3 is CACSPTSGVSYNEQFF. CDR3 nucleotide sequence: TGTGCCTGCAGCCCGACTAGCGGGGTTTCCTACAATGAGCAGTTCTTC.

This chain joins TRBV6-5 and TRBJ1-6, with 10 bases matching TRBD1. CDR3 size: 17 residues. Trimming cost V 5 bases and J 7 bases; bases outside gene matches: 11. Germline V lookup: CDR1 MNHEY, CDR2 SVGAGI. CDR3 bases: TGTGCCAGCAGTCGCCCTTCGGGACAGGGGTCGAATTCACCCCTCCACTTT. Amino acids: CASSRPSGQGSNSPLHF.